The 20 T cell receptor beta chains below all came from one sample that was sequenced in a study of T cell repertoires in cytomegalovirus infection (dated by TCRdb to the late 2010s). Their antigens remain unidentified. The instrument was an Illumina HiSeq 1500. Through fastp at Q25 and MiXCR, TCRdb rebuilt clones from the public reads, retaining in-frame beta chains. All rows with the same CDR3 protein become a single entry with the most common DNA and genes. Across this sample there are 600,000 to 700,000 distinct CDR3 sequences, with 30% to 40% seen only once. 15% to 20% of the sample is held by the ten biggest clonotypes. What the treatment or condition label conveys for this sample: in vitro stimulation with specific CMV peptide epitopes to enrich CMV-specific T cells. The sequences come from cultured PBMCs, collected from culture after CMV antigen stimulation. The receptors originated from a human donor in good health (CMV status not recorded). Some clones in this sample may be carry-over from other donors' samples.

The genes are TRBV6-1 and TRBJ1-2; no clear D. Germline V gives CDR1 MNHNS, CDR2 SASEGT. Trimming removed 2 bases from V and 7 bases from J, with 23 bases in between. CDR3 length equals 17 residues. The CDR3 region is CASSESLAAGRLRGYTF. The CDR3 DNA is TGTGCCAGCAGTGAAAGTTTGGCCGCCGGACGTCTGCGTGGCTACACCTTC.

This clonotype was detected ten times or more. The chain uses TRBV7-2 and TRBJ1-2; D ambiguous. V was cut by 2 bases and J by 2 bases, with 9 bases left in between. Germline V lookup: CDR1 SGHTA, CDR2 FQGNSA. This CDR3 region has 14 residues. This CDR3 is CASSLSDGNYGYTF. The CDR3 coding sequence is TGTGCCAGCAGCTTATCTGACGGCAACTATGGCTACACCTTC.

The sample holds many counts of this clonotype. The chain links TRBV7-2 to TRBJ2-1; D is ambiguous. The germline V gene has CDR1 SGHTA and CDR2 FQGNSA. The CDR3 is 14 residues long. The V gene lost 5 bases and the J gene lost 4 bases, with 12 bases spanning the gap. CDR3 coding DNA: TGTGCCAGCAGCCACCGAGGACCATACAATGAGCAGTTCTTC. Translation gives CASSHRGPYNEQFF.

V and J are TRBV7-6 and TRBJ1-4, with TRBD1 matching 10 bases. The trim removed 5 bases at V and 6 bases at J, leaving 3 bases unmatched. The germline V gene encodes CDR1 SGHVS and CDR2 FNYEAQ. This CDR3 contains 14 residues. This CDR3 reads CASSTGQGDEKLFF. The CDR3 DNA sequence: TGTGCCAGCAGCACTGGACAGGGGGATGAAAAACTGTTTTTT.

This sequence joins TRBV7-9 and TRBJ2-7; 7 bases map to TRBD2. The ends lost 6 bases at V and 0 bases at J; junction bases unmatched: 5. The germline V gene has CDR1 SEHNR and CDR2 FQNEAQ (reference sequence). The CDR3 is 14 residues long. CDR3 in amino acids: CASRGGSSSYEQYF. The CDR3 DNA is TGTGCCAGCAGGGGCGGGAGTTCCTCCTACGAGCAGTACTTC. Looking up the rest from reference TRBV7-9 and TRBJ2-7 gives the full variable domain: DTGVSQNPRHKITKRGQNVTFRCDPISEHNRLYWYRQTLGQGPEFLTYFQNEAQLEKSRLLSDRFSAERPKGSFSTLEIQRTEQGDSAMYLCASRGGSSSYEQYFGPGTRLTVT.

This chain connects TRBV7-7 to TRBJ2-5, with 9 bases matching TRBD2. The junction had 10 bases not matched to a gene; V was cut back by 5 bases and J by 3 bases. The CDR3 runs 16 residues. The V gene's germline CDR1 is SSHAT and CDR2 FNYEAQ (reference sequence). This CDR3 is CASSPREGGQKETQYF. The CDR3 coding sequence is TGTGCCAGCAGCCCGCGGGAGGGCGGTCAGAAAGAGACCCAGTACTTC.

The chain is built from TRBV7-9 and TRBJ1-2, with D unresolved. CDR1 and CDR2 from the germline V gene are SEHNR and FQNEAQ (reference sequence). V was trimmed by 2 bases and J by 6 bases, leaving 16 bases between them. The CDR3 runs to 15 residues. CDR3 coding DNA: TGTGCCAGCAGCTTATTCCCCCCATCGTCAAATGGCTACACCTTC. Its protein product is CASSLFPPSSNGYTF.

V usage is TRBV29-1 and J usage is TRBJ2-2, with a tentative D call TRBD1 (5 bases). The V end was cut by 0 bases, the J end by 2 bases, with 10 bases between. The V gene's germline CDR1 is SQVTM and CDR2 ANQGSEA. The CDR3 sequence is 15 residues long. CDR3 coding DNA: TGCAGCGTTGAAGATCCCAGGGTCAACACCGGGGAGCTGTTTTTT. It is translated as CSVEDPRVNTGELFF.

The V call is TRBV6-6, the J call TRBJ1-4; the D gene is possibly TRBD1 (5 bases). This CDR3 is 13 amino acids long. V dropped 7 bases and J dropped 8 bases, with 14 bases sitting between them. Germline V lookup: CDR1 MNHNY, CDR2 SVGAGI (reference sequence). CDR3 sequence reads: CASKGQAGEKLFF. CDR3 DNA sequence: TGTGCCAGCAAGGGCCAGGCAGGGGAAAAACTGTTTTTT.

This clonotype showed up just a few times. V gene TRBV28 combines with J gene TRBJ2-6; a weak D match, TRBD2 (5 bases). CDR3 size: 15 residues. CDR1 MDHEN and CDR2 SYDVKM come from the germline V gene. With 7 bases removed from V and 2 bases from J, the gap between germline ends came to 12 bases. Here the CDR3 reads CASTAEVPGANVLTF. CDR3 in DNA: TGTGCCAGCACCGCGGAGGTCCCTGGGGCCAACGTCCTGACTTTC.

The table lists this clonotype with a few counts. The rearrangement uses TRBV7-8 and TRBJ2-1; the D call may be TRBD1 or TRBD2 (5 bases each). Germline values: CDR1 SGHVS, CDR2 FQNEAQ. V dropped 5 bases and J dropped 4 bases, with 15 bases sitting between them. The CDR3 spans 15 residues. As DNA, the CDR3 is TGTGCCAGCAGCCCCGATCCCGGGACGTACAATGAGCAGTTCTTC. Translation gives CASSPDPGTYNEQFF.

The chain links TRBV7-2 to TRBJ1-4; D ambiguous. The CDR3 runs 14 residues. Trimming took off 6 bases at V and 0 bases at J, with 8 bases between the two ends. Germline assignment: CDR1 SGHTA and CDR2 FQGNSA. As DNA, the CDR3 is TGTGCCAGCAGGGAGTCCCCAACTAATGAAAAACTGTTTTTT. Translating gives CASRESPTNEKLFF.

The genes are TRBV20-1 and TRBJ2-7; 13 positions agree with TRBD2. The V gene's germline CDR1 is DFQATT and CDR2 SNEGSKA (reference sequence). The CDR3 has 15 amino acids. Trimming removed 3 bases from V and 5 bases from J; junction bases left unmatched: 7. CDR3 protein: CSAREWTSGGHEQYF. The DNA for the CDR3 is TGCAGTGCTAGGGAATGGACTAGCGGGGGTCACGAGCAGTACTTC.

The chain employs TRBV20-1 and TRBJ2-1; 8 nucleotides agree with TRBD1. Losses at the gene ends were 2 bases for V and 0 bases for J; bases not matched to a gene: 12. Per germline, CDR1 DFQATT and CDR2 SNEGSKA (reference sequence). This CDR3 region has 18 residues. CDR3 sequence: CSARIYEGDRGSYNEQFF. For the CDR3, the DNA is TGCAGTGCTAGAATTTATGAGGGTGACAGGGGCTCCTACAATGAGCAGTTCTTC.

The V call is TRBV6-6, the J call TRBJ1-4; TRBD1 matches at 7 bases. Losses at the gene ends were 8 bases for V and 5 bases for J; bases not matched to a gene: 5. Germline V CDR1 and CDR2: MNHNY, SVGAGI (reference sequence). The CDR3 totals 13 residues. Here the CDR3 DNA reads TGTGCCAGCTCTGGACAGGACAATGAAAAACTGTTTTTT. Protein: CASSGQDNEKLFF.

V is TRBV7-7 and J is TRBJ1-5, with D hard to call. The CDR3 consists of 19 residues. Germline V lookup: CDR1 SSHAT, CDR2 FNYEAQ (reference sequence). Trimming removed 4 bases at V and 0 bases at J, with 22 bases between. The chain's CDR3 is CASSWEGRNRIYSNQPQHF. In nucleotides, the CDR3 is TGTGCCAGCAGCTGGGAAGGGAGAAACCGTATCTATAGCAATCAGCCCCAGCATTTT.

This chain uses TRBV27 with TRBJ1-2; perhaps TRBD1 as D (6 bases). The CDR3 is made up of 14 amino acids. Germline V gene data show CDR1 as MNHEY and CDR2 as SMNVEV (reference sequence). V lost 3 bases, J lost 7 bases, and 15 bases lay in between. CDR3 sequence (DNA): TGTGCCAGCAGTTTGTATGGGGGCAGGGGTGGCTACACCTTC. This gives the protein CASSLYGGRGGYTF.

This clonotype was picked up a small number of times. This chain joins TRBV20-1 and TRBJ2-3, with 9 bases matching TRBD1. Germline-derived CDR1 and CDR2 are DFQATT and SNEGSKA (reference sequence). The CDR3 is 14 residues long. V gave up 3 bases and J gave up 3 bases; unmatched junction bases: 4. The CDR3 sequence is CSASKGQGTDTQYF. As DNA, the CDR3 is TGCAGTGCTAGTAAGGGACAGGGAACAGATACGCAGTATTTT.

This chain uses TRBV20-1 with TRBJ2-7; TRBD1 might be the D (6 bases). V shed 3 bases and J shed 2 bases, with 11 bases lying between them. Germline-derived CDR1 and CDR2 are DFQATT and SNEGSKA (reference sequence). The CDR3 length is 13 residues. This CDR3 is CSASVNRAYEQYF. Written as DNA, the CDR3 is TGCAGTGCTAGTGTCAACAGGGCCTACGAGCAGTACTTC.

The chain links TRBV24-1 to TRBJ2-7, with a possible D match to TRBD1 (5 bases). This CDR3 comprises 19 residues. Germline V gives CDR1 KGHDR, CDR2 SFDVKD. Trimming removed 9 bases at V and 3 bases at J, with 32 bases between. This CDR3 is CATAPVSFFRASIGYEQYF. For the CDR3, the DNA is TGTGCCACCGCACCGGTTTCCTTTTTCAGGGCTTCGATTGGCTACGAGCAGTACTTC.